This T cell receptor beta chain was obtained from a study of cytotoxic CD8 clonotypes in ibrutinib-treated CLL. A single count supports this clone. No antigen is known for it. PBMCs were cryopreserved, and 1.5 to 2 micrograms of genomic DNA from them went into TCR beta libraries. V lost 4 bases, J lost 4 bases, and 4 bases stayed unmatched. The CDR3 runs 13 residues. CDR1 is SGHDT, CDR2 YYEEEE, per germline. Depth targeted 1 in 200,000 to 1 in 1 million T cells, averaging approximately 9.3x coverage per clonotype. Method: immunoSEQ multiplex PCR; TCRdb's copy keeps in-frame clones and lacks some. The sample records 150,000 to 250,000 clones, around three quarters being singletons. Study-level points and caveats: Baseline values of clonality outstripped age-matched healthy donors and followed circulating CD8+ T-cell counts.

This sequence originates from a human donor with chronic lymphocytic leukemia. The source was PBMCs, collected after 24 months of ibrutinib treatment. The genes are TRBV5-6 and TRBJ1-2; 7 bases match TRBD1. Here the CDR3 DNA reads TGTGCCAGCAGCATGACAGGGAGCTATGGCTACACCTTC. It encodes CASSMTGSYGYTF.